Below, one T cell receptor (beta chain) is given with its context. Original processing methods: The assay estimated nucleated cells by amplifying reference gene primers. This table comes from immunoSEQ multiplex PCR, and its TCRdb copy is limited to in-frame clones, with some not included. V, J and clone size reflect that table, while D and trimming were determined from the DNA. The table shows about 150,000 clones, with 88% occurring only once. The data were taken from a study of blood T cell repertoires in COVID-19. As for the study in general: Specimens from acute and convalescent COVID-19 originated in the United States, Italy and Spain. PBMCs, B-cell-depleted T cells, or T cells provided the cDNA or gDNA that made up the material.

Germline V gives CDR1 SGHRS, CDR2 YFSETQ. The germline V and J ends were trimmed by 0 bases and 5 bases, with 12 bases remaining between them. CDR3 length: 15 amino acids. This TCR was sampled from a human donor in a cohort sampled during active COVID-19. V is TRBV5-1 and J is TRBJ1-5; possible D gene TRBD1, 5 bases. Source material: peripheral blood. CDR3 protein: CASSLDYGGDQPQHF. CDR3 in DNA: TGCGCCAGCAGCTTGGACTACGGGGGAGATCAGCCCCAGCATTTT.